One and the same sample provided the 2 T cell receptor beta chains below, sequenced in a study of tumor-infiltrating lymphocytes in primary liver carcinoma. The input was about 500 ng total RNA; TCR beta cDNA was made from it with a constant-region primer. Amplification in three nested multiplex PCR rounds with slightly modified ARM-PCR gave rise to TCR beta libraries. The first two PCR rounds used TRBV1-TRBV30 forward primers with a C-beta reverse primer, nine to ten cycles each. TCRdb reanalysed the multiplex PCR reads using MiXCR and keeps one entry per CDR3 protein. The table lists 200,000 or so distinct CDR3 sequences, around three fifths of them singletons. In addition to blood RNA drawn from unsorted whole blood, germline DNA was extracted. Material for sequencing was peripheral blood. The receptors originated from a woman aged 60-75 years with primary liver carcinoma and hepatitis B virus infection.

This clonotype was counted at least ten times. This chain joins TRBV6-5 and TRBJ2-1; 8 bases fit TRBD1. Trimming cost V 6 bases and J 5 bases; bases outside gene matches: 6. Germline V gives CDR1 MNHEY, CDR2 SVGAGI. The CDR3 has 14 residues. CDR3 protein: CASSQGAGDNEQFF. The CDR3 region has the DNA TGTGCCAGCAGCCAGGGGGCTGGGGACAATGAGCAGTTCTTC.

Of note for this clonotype: Its ends do not fully match the called genes, so a read error is possible. This chain connects TRBV11-2 to TRBJ2-2; D perhaps matches TRBD2 (5 bases). Germline assignment: CDR1 SGHAT and CDR2 FQNNGV. This CDR3 comprises 19 residues. CDR3: CASSLDRLSLDGVNGKLFF. The CDR3 DNA sequence: TGTGCCAGCAGCTTAGACCGCCTAAGCCTGGACGGGGTAAACGGGAAGCTGTTTTTT.